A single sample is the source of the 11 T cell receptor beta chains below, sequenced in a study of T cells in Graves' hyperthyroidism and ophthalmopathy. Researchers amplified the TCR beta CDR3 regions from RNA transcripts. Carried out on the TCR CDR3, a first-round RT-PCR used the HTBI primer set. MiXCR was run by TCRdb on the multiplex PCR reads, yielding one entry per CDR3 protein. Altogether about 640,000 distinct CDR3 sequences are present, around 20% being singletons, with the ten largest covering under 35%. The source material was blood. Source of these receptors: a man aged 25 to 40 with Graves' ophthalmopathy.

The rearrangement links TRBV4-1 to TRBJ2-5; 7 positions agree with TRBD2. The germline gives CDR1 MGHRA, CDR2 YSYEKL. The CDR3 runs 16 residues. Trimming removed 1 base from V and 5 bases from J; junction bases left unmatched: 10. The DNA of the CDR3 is TGCGCCAGCAGCCAAGCCGGCGGGAGAAGCGAGGAGACCCAGTACTTC. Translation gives CASSQAGGRSEETQYF.

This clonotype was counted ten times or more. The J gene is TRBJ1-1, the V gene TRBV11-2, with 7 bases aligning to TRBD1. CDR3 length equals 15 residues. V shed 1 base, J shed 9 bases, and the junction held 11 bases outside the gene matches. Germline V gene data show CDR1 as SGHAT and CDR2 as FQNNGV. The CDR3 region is CASSLGFPGQYQAFF. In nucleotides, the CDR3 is TGTGCCAGCAGCTTAGGATTTCCGGGACAGTATCAAGCTTTCTTT.

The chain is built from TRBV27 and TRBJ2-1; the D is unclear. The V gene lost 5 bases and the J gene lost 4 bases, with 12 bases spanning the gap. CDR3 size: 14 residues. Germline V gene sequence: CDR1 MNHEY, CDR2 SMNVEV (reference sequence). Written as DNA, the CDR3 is TGTGCCAGCAGTAGCCGGGCCTTGTACAATGAGCAGTTCTTC. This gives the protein CASSSRALYNEQFF.

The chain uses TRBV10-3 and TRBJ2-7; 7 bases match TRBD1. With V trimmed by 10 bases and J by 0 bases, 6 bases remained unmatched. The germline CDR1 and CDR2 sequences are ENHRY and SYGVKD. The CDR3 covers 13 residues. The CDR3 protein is CASWDRNSYEQYF. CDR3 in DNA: TGTGCCAGCTGGGACAGAAACTCCTACGAGCAGTACTTC.

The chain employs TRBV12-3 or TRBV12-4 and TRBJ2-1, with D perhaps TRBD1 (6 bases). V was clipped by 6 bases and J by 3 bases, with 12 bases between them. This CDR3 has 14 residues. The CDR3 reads CASRPDRNYNEQFF. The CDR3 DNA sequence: TGTGCCAGCAGACCGGACAGAAACTACAATGAGCAGTTCTTC.

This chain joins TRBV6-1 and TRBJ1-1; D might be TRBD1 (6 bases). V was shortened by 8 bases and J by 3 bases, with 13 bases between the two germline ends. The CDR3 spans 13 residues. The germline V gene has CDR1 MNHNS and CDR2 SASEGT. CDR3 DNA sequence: TGTGCCAGCGGTACAGGGAGGTACACTGAAGCTTTCTTT. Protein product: CASGTGRYTEAFF.

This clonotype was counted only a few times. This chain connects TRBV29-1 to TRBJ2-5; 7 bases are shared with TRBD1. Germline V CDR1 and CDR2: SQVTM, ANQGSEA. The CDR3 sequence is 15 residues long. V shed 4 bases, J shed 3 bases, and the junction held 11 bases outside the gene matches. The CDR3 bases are TGCAGCGTTGTCCCCGCCGACAGGGTAAAAGAGACCCAGTACTTC. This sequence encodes CSVVPADRVKETQYF.

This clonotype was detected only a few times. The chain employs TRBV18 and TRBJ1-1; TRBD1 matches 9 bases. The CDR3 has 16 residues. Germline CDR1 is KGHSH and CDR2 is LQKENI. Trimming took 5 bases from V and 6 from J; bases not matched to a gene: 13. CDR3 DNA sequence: TGTGCCAGCTCAGGACGACAGGGGGGGGACCAGGCTGAAGCTTTCTTT. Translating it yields CASSGRQGGDQAEAFF.

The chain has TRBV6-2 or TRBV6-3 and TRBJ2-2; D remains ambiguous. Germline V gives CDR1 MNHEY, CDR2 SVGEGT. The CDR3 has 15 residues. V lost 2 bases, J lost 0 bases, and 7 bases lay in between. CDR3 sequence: CASSYMASNTGELFF. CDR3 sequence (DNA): TGTGCCAGCAGTTACATGGCATCGAACACCGGGGAGCTGTTTTTT.

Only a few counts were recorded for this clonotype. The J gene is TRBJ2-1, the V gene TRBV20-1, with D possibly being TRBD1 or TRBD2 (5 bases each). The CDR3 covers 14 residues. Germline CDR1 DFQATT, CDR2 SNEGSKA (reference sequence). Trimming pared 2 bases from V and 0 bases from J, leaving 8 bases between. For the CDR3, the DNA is TGCAGTGCTAGATTCGGGACCTCCTACAATGAGCAGTTCTTC. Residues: CSARFGTSYNEQFF.

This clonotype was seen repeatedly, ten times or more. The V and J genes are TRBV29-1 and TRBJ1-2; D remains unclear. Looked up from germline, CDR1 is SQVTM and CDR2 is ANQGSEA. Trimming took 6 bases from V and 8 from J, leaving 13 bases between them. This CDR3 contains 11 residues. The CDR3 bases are TGCAGCGTGAGAGTTTGGGAGGGCTACACCTTC. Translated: CSVRVWEGYTF.